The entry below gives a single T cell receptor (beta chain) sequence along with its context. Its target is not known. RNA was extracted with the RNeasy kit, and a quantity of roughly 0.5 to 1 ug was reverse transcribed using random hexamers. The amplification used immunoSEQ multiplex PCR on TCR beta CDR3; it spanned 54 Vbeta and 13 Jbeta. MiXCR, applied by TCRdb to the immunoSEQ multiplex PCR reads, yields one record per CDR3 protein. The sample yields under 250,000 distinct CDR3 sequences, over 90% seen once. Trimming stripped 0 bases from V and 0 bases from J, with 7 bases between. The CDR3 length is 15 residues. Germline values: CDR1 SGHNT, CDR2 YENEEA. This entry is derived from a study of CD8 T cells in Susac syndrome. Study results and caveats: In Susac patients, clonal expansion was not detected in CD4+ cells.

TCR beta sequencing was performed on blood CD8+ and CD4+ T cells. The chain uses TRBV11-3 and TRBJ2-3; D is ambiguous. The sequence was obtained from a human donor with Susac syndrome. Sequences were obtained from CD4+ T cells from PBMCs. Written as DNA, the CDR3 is TGTGCCAGCAGCTTAGATGGTGCTAGCACAGATACGCAGTATTTT. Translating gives CASSLDGASTDTQYF.